This T cell receptor (beta chain) derives from a study of blood T cell repertoires in COVID-19. Study in general: The United States, Italy and Spain were the sources of the acute and convalescent COVID-19 samples. T cells, B-cell-depleted T cells, or PBMCs supplied cDNA or gDNA.

The table came from immunoSEQ multiplex PCR; TCRdb's copy has only in-frame clones and leaves some out. Of about 400,000 clones in the sample, more than 80% were seen once. The CDR3 runs 15 residues. V lost 1 base and J 3 bases, leaving 10 bases between the germline ends. The germline V gene encodes CDR1 LGHNT and CDR2 FRNRAP. The TCR originated in a man aged 40-55 years with acute or convalescent COVID-19. J is TRBJ1-3 and V is TRBV12-5; a weak D match, TRBD1 (6 bases). The material sequenced was peripheral blood. DNA for the CDR3: TGTGCTAGTGGTTTGGATACAGGGTTTGGAAACACCATATATTTT. This codes for CASGLDTGFGNTIYF.